This T cell receptor beta chain derives from a study of blood T cell repertoires in COVID-19. For the study at large: Samples came from the United States, Italy and Spain, spanning acute and convalescent COVID-19. PBMCs, B-cell-depleted T cells, or T cells provided the cDNA or gDNA that made up the material.

The CDR3 consists of 12 residues. Germline CDR1 is GTSNPN and CDR2 is SVGIG (reference sequence). With 0 bases removed from V and 3 bases from J, the gap between germline ends came to 4 bases. Original data processing: For nucleated cells, counts were estimated from reference gene primer amplification. Sequencing was performed with immunoSEQ multiplex PCR; in TCRdb, only in-frame clones are kept and a portion is missing. The D gene and trimming were derived from the DNA, and the V and J assignments and clone size from that table. The table shows 350,000 or so clones, with about 87% occurring only once.

This chain uses TRBV30 with TRBJ2-3; D not resolved. Sequencing was done on a sample of peripheral blood. This receptor was taken from a woman aged 30 to 39 with COVID-19, enrolled during active disease. DNA for the CDR3: TGTGCCTGGAGTGTACGGACAGATACGCAGTATTTT. It encodes CAWSVRTDTQYF.